This is a list of T cell receptor beta chains from one sample in a study of CD8 T cells in Susac syndrome. TCRdb re-called the immunoSEQ multiplex PCR reads with MiXCR, one entry per CDR3 protein. Counted here are fewer than 300,000 distinct CDR3 sequences, approximately 81% occurring once; the ten biggest clones make up about 0.11%. Source material: CD8+ T cells from PBMCs. The receptors shown here come from a human donor with multiple sclerosis. CDR3s include the opening cysteine and the closing phenylalanine or tryptophan. D genes are given only for firm matches. Some rows mark clone size as missing; the rest say once, few, many or name a class of expanded clone.

TRBJ1-5,TRBV7-9,once,NA,CASSLDGGGQPQHF,TGTGCCAGCAGCTTAGATGGTGGCGGTCAGCCCCAGCATTTT
TRBJ2-1,TRBV19,once,TRBD1,CASSMGQGSYNEQFF,TGTGCCAGTAGTATGGGACAGGGGTCCTACAATGAGCAGTTCTTC
TRBJ2-2,TRBV9,NA,NA,CASSPMRLNTGELLF,TGTGCCAGCAGCCCTATGCGGTTGAACACCGGGGAGCTGCTTTTT
TRBJ2-7,TRBV27,NA,NA,CASSFGKSYEQYF,TGTGCCAGCAGTTTCGGCAAATCCTACGAGCAGTACTTC
TRBJ1-2,TRBV29-1,NA,NA,CSAGRLGFGYTF,TGCAGCGCCGGAAGACTGGGATTCGGCTACACCTTC
TRBJ1-1,TRBV7-2,once,NA,CASSSSPRGVEAFF,TGTGCCAGCAGCTCCTCCCCTCGGGGTGTTGAAGCTTTCTTT
TRBJ2-1,TRBV7-3,NA,TRBD2,CASSLTLAGYSYNEQFF,TGTGCCAGCAGCTTAACGCTAGCGGGATACTCCTACAATGAGCAGTTCTTC
TRBJ2-3,TRBV7-9,NA,TRBD2,CASSSSGSYADTQYF,TGTGCCAGCAGCTCTAGCGGGAGCTACGCAGATACGCAGTATTTT
TRBJ2-1,TRBV14,NA,NA,CASSHPGGYNEQFF,TGTGCCAGCAGCCACCCCGGCGGTTACAATGAGCAGTTCTTC
TRBJ1-2,TRBV20-1,few,NA,CSARDRLGRVGYTF,TGCAGTGCTAGAGATCGGTTGGGTAGAGTTGGCTACACCTTC
TRBJ2-5,TRBV7-9,NA,NA,CASSLEGALKETQYF,TGTGCCAGCAGCTTAGAAGGGGCACTCAAAGAGACCCAGTACTTC
TRBJ2-1,TRBV5-5,NA,TRBD1,CASSPGQGKDNEQFF,TGTGCCAGCAGCCCAGGACAGGGGAAAGACAATGAGCAGTTCTTC
TRBJ2-1,TRBV7-2,NA,TRBD2,CASSFIAGNNEQFF,TGTGCCAGCAGCTTCATAGCGGGGAACAATGAGCAGTTCTTC
TRBJ1-5,TRBV19,NA,NA,CASSMIPDSHQPQHF,TGTGCCAGTAGCATGATACCGGACAGCCATCAGCCCCAGCATTTT
TRBJ2-2,TRBV15,NA,NA,CATSTTENTGELFF,TGTGCCACCAGCACTACCGAAAACACCGGGGAGCTGTTTTTT
TRBJ2-1,TRBV7-8,few,TRBD1,CASSSDRGQGSKHRNEQFF,TGTGCCAGCAGCTCCGACAGGGGGCAAGGAAGCAAGCACCGAAATGAGCAGTTCTTC
TRBJ2-7,TRBV6-5,once,NA,CASSIQGFSYEQYF,TGTGCCAGCAGTATACAGGGTTTCTCCTACGAGCAGTACTTC